The following is a TCR beta chain sequence with its context. This sample is part of a study of technical replicates of blood from a few donors. Measured with immunoSEQ multiplex PCR; TCRdb has only the in-frame clones, and not every one. The sample holds some 80,000 clones, around nine tenths seen once. Germline values: CDR1 SEHNR, CDR2 FQNEAQ (reference sequence). The ends were cut back, 1 base at V and 6 bases at J, with 8 bases in the middle. The CDR3 is 13 amino acids. This sequence originates from a human donor in good health. Sequencing used T cells isolated from PBMCs. This chain connects TRBV7-9 to TRBJ2-3, with D hard to call. In nucleotides, the CDR3 is TGTGCCAGCAGCTTAGAGAGGAAGGATACGCAGTATTTT. Its protein product is CASSLERKDTQYF.